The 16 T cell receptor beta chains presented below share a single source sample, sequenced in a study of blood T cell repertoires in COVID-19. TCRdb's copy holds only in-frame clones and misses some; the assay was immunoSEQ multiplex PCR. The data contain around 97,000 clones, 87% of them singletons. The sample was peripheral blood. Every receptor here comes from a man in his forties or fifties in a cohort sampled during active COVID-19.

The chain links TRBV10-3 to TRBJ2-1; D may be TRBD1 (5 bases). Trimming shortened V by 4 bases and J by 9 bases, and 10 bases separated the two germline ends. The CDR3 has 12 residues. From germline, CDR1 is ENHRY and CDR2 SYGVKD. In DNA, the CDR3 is TGTGCCATCAGTGCCCAGGACACTGAGCAGTTCTTC. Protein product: CAISAQDTEQFF.

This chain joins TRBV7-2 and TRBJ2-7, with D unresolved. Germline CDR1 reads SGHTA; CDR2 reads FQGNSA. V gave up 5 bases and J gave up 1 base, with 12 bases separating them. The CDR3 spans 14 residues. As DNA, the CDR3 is TGTGCCAGCAGCACCCGGGTGATGTCCTACGAGCAGTACTTC. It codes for CASSTRVMSYEQYF.

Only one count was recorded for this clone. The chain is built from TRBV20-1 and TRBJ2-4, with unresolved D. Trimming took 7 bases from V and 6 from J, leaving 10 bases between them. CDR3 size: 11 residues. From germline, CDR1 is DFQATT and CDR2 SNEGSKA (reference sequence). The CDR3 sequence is CSVHALNIQYF. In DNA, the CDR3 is TGCAGTGTACACGCTTTAAACATTCAGTACTTC.

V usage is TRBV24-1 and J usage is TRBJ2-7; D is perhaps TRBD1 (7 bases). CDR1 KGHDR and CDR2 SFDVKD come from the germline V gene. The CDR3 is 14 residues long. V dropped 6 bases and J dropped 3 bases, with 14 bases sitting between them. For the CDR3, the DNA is TGTGCCACCAGTTGCGGGACAGACCTCTACGAGCAGTACGTC. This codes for CATSCGTDLYEQYV.

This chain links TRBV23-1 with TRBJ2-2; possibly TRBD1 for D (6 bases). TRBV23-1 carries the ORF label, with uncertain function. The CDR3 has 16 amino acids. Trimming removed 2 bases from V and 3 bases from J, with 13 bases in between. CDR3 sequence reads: CASSQAGVSDTGELFF. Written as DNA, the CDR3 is TGCGCCAGCAGTCAAGCAGGGGTGAGTGACACCGGGGAGCTGTTTTTT.

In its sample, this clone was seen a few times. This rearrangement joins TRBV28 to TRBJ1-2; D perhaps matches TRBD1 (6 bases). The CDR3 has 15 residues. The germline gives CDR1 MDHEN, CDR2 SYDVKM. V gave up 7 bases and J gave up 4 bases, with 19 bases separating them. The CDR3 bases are TGTGCCAGCACCCCGGGACACAGCCCTTTCTATGGCTACACCTTC. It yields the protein CASTPGHSPFYGYTF.

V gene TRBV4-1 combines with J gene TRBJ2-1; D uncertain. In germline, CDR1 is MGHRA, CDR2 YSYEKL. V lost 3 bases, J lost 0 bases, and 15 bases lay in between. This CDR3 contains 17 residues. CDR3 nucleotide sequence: TGCGCCAGCAGCCAGCATCACTCGATACGCTCCTACAATGAGCAGTTCTTC. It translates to CASSQHHSIRSYNEQFF.

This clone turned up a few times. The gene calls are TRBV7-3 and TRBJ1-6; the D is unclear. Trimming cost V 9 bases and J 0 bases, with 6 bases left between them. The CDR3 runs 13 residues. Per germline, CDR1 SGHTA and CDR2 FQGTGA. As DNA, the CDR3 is TGTGCCAGACTGAGCTCCTATAATTCACCCCTCCACTTT. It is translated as CARLSSYNSPLHF.

As DNA, the CDR3 is TGTGCCAGCAGTGAACACAGGGGTGGAGGCTACACCTTC. It codes for CASSEHRGGGYTF. The genes are TRBV28 and TRBJ1-2; 7 bases map to TRBD1. The CDR3 covers 13 residues. With V trimmed by 5 bases and J by 8 bases, 8 bases remained unmatched. The germline CDR1 and CDR2 sequences are MDHEN and SYDVKM.

Written as DNA, the CDR3 is TGCGCCAGCAGCACCGGGACAGGGCCCAGACAGCCCCAGCATTTT. It encodes CASSTGTGPRQPQHF. This chain joins TRBV5-1 and TRBJ1-5; 9 bases map to TRBD1. From germline, CDR1 is SGHRS and CDR2 YFSETQ. The CDR3 extends over 15 amino acids. Germline trimming cut 4 bases from V and 7 bases from J; bases unmatched to any gene: 9.

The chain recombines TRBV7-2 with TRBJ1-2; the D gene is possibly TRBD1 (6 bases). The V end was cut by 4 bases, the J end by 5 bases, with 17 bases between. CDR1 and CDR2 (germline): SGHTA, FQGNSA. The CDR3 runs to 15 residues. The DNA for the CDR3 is TGTGCCAGCAGCTCATATGAGGGAGGGGGTTATGGCTACACCTTC. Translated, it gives CASSSYEGGGYGYTF.

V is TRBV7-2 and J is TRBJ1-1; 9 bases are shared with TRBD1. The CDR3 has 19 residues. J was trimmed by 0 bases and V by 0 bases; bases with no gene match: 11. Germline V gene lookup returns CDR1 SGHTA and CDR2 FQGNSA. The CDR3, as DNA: TGTGCCAGCAGCTTAGCGGGGGTCCGGGACAGGGCTTTGAACACTGAAGCTTTCTTT. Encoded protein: CASSLAGVRDRALNTEAFF.

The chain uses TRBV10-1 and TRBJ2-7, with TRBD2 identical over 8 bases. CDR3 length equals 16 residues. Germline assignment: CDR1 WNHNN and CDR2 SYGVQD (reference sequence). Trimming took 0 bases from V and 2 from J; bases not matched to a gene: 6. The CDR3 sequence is CASSESMVAGTYEQYF. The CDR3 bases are TGCGCCAGCAGTGAGTCGATGGTAGCGGGGACCTACGAGCAGTACTTC.

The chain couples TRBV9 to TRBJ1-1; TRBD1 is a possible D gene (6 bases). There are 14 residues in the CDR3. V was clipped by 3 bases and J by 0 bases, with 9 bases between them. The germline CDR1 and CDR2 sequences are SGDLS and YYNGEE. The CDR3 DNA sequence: TGTGCCAGCAGCGCAGGACAGATGAACACTGAAGCTTTCTTT. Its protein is CASSAGQMNTEAFF.

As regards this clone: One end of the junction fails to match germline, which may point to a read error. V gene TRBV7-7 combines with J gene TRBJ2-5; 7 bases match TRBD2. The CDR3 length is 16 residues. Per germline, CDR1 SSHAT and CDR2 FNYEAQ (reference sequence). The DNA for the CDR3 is TGTGCTAGCAGCCAAGCCTGGCTAGCGGACCAAGAGACCCAGTACTTC. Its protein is CASSQAWLADQETQYF.

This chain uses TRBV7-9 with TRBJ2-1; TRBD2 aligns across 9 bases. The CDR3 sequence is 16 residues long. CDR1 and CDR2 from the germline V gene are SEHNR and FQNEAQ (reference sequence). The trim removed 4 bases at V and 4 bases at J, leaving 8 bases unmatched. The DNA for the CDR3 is TGTGCCAGCAGCTCCCCCCGCGGGGGGGATTACAATGAGCAGTTCTTC. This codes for CASSSPRGGDYNEQFF.